One and the same sample provided the 30 T cell receptor beta chains below, sequenced in a study of cytomegalovirus exposure and HLA in healthy donors. Primers for the PCR totalled 60 Vbeta and 13 Jbeta. Clones were read by immunoSEQ multiplex PCR, and TCRdb kept only the in-frame ones, dropping some. The sample contains around 120,000 clones, 70% to 80% of which appear only once. Sample: PBMCs. These receptors originate from a man over 45 in good health and CMV-seropositive.

The CDR3 bases are TGTGCCAGCACGAGGAGGTCGGGTTCAATTACTAGCACAGATACGCAGTATTTT. Amino acids: CASTRRSGSITSTDTQYF. The chain is built from TRBV9 and TRBJ2-3; D perhaps matches TRBD2 (5 bases). The CDR3 runs to 18 residues. The V and J ends lost 6 bases and 0 bases respectively, with 23 bases between them. From germline, CDR1 is SGDLS and CDR2 YYNGEE.

This sequence joins TRBV27 and TRBJ2-5, with TRBD2 matching 10 bases. Germline CDR1 is MNHEY and CDR2 is SMNVEV (reference sequence). V lost 0 bases, J lost 3 bases, and 4 bases stayed unmatched. The CDR3 totals 16 residues. CDR3 bases: TGTGCCAGCAGTTTATCTGTGCTAGCGGGAGAAGAGACCCAGTACTTC. Translated, it gives CASSLSVLAGEETQYF.

This chain joins TRBV19 and TRBJ2-3; TRBD2 aligns across 10 bases. This CDR3 region has 15 residues. J gave up 6 bases and V 5 bases, and 8 bases lay outside the gene matches. Germline CDR1 reads LNHDA; CDR2 reads SQIVND (reference sequence). The CDR3 bases are TGTGCCAGTAGTCGGGGACTAGCGTGGATGGATACGCAGTATTTT. Protein product: CASSRGLAWMDTQYF.

Here the CDR3 DNA reads TGCAGCGCAAGTCGGGACTCTCTCTACGAGCAGTACTTC. This sequence encodes CSASRDSLYEQYF. The V and J genes are TRBV29-1 and TRBJ2-5; D perhaps matches TRBD2 (6 bases). The J call is doubtful: the DNA matches TRBJ2-7 better. The CDR3 runs to 13 residues. From germline, CDR1 is SQVTM and CDR2 ANQGSEA.

This clone was seen a few times. The rearrangement joins TRBV6-5 to TRBJ1-4, with D possibly matching TRBD1 (6 bases). The CDR3 has 15 residues. The germline CDR1 and CDR2 sequences are MNHEY and SVGAGI. Trimming cost V 7 bases and J 8 bases, with 20 bases left between them. CDR3 protein: CASTTGAARGEKLFF. CDR3 DNA sequence: TGTGCCAGCACCACCGGGGCGGCTAGGGGGGAAAAACTGTTTTTT.

This sequence joins TRBV5-4 and TRBJ2-3; 7 bases match TRBD2. With 4 bases clipped from V and 2 bases from J, the junction kept 10 bases outside the gene matches. The CDR3 spans 16 residues. Germline CDR1 is SGHNT and CDR2 is YYREEE (reference sequence). The CDR3, as DNA: TGTGCCAGCAGCGGCGCCGGGACTACCTCCACAGATACGCAGTATTTT. It is translated as CASSGAGTTSTDTQYF.

This sequence joins TRBV6-7 and TRBJ2-3; D unresolved. TRBV6-7 is designated an ORF whose function remains uncertain. The V end was cut by 3 bases, the J end by 6 bases, with 16 bases between. This CDR3 contains 15 residues. CDR3 amino acids: CASSYRGSDGDTQYF. The DNA of the CDR3 is TGTGCCAGCAGTTATAGAGGATCCGACGGCGATACGCAGTATTTT.

This chain links TRBV15 with TRBJ2-4, with TRBD1 matching 8 bases. The CDR3 length is 16 residues. The V segment lost 1 base and the J segment 6 bases; nucleotides outside the gene matches: 8. Per the germline V gene, CDR1 is LNHNV and CDR2 is YYDKDF (reference sequence). DNA of the CDR3: TGTGCCACCAGCAGAGGGTGGCAGGGGGCGGGAAACATTCAGTACTTC. As protein: CATSRGWQGAGNIQYF.

V gene TRBV27 combines with J gene TRBJ2-5; 12 positions match TRBD2. Germline V gene lookup returns CDR1 MNHEY and CDR2 SMNVEV (reference sequence). The CDR3 runs 16 residues. V trimming: 3 bases; J trimming: 4 bases; junction bases outside the gene matches: 6. The CDR3 spells CASSLQPGLAGETQYF. CDR3 nucleotides: TGTGCCAGCAGTTTGCAACCGGGACTAGCGGGAGAGACCCAGTACTTC.

This clone was recorded a few times. J is TRBJ2-5 and V is TRBV5-4; D perhaps matches TRBD1 (5 bases). The CDR3 is 12 amino acids. Trimming took 3 bases from V and 5 from J, leaving 8 bases between them. Germline V gene data show CDR1 as SGHNT and CDR2 as YYREEE (reference sequence). CDR3 in amino acids: CASSSRGETQYF. The CDR3 DNA reads TGTGCCAGCAGCTCAAGGGGTGAGACCCAGTACTTC.

The V and J genes are TRBV19 and TRBJ2-4; tentatively, D is TRBD2 (6 bases). Germline-derived CDR1 and CDR2 are LNHDA and SQIVND (reference sequence). CDR3 length equals 17 residues. Trimming left V 3 bases short and J 0 bases short, with 15 bases between. The CDR3: CASSIPWGDLAKNIQYF. The CDR3 region has the DNA TGTGCCAGTAGTATCCCCTGGGGGGACTTAGCCAAAAACATTCAGTACTTC. Using reference TRBV19 and TRBJ2-4 for the parts outside the CDR3, the full variable domain is DGGITQSPKYLFRKEGQNVTLSCEQNLNHDAMYWYRQDPGQGLRLIYYSQIVNDFQKGDIAEGYSVSREKKESFPLTVTSAQKNPTAFYLCASSIPWGDLAKNIQYFGAGTRLSVL.

The V and J genes are TRBV6-5 and TRBJ2-7; D might be TRBD1 (5 bases). Trimming cost V 2 bases and J 1 base, with 9 bases left between them. The CDR3 extends over 14 amino acids. Looked up from germline, CDR1 is MNHEY and CDR2 is SVGAGI. The CDR3 is CASSYGPGSYEQYF. CDR3 nucleotide sequence: TGTGCCAGCAGTTACGGGCCAGGGTCCTACGAGCAGTACTTC.

The rearrangement joins TRBV9 to TRBJ1-2; unclear D gene. The V gene lost 7 bases and the J gene lost 3 bases, with 7 bases spanning the gap. The CDR3 consists of 11 residues. The germline V gene encodes CDR1 SGDLS and CDR2 YYNGEE. The CDR3 here is CASGEDYGYTF. The CDR3 DNA follows: TGTGCCAGCGGGGAGGACTATGGCTACACCTTC.

V and J are TRBV27 and TRBJ1-1, with 9 bases fitting TRBD1. J lost 0 bases, V lost 4 bases, and 9 bases had no gene match. The CDR3 extends over 17 amino acids. The germline V gene has CDR1 MNHEY and CDR2 SMNVEV (reference sequence). The CDR3 DNA is TGTGCCAGCAGTTCTTACAGGGGGCGCGGGATGAACACTGAAGCTTTCTTT. Encoded protein: CASSSYRGRGMNTEAFF.

This chain links TRBV18 with TRBJ1-2; possibly TRBD1 for D (6 bases). Trimming left V 6 bases short and J 11 bases short, with 16 bases between. Germline V CDR1 and CDR2: KGHSH, LQKENI. This CDR3 is 12 amino acids long. The CDR3 protein is CASSSPRGMYTF. The CDR3 bases are TGTGCCAGCTCTTCCCCCAGGGGAATGTACACCTTC.

V usage is TRBV27 and J usage is TRBJ2-1; TRBD2 matches 11 bases. V gave up 11 bases and J gave up 1 base; unmatched junction bases: 4. CDR3 size: 14 residues. Germline-derived CDR1 and CDR2 are MNHEY and SMNVEV (reference sequence). The CDR3 DNA reads as TGTGCCGGCGTAGCGGGAGGGTCCTACAATGAGCAGTTCTTC. Its protein product is CAGVAGGSYNEQFF.

The chain carries TRBV5-5 and TRBJ2-7; D not resolved. The CDR3 consists of 16 residues. Trimming took 0 bases from V and 2 from J, leaving 15 bases between them. Germline CDR1 is SGHKS and CDR2 is YYEKEE (reference sequence). The CDR3 sequence is CASSLARRSATYEQYF. CDR3 DNA: TGTGCCAGCAGCTTGGCACGGAGATCGGCTACCTACGAGCAGTACTTC. The whole variable domain, remainder taken from reference TRBV5-5 and TRBJ2-7, is DAGVTQSPTHLIKTRGQQVTLRCSPISGHKSVSWYQQVLGQGPQFIFQYYEKEERGRGNFPDRFSARQFPNYSSELNVNALLLGDSALYLCASSLARRSATYEQYFGPGTRLTVT.

This chain uses TRBV7-6 with TRBJ2-5; 9 bases are shared with TRBD1. Germline trimming cut 3 bases from V and 13 bases from J; bases unmatched to any gene: 12. CDR1 and CDR2 (germline): SGHVS, FNYEAQ. CDR3 length: 14 residues. This CDR3 reads CASSLAGQGGLWYF. The CDR3 DNA reads as TGTGCCAGCAGCTTGGCGGGACAGGGTGGTCTGTGGTACTTC.

This chain connects TRBV21-1 to TRBJ2-3; the tabulated D call, TRBD2, remains unverified against the DNA. TRBV21-1 is listed as a pseudogene. CDR3 size: 20 residues. The CDR3: CASSFNPLLAGGLSTDTQYF. The CDR3 DNA is TGTGCCAGCAGCTTCAATCCCCTTTTAGCGGGGGGGCTCAGCACAGATACGCAGTATTTT.

V usage is TRBV7-6 and J usage is TRBJ2-7, with TRBD1 matching over 8 bases. The CDR3 has 15 residues. The V and J ends lost 0 bases and 4 bases, in that order; junction bases with no gene match: 5. The germline gives CDR1 SGHVS, CDR2 FNYEAQ. CDR3 sequence: CASSLAGTGPYEQYF. Here the CDR3 DNA reads TGTGCCAGCAGCTTAGCGGGGACAGGACCTTACGAGCAGTACTTC.

V is TRBV5-4 and J is TRBJ1-1; TRBD1 aligns across 7 bases. The CDR3 loop spans 16 amino acids. Germline V lookup: CDR1 SGHNT, CDR2 YYREEE (reference sequence). With V trimmed by 0 bases and J by 0 bases, 5 bases remained unmatched. CDR3: CASSLGDSGMNTEAFF. CDR3 bases: TGTGCCAGCAGCTTGGGGGACAGTGGAATGAACACTGAAGCTTTCTTT.

The chain combines TRBV13 with TRBJ2-7, with unresolved D. Germline assignment: CDR1 PRHDT and CDR2 FYEKMQ (reference sequence). V lost 5 bases and J 3 bases, leaving 8 bases between the germline ends. This CDR3 region has 12 residues. CDR3 protein: CASSVNIYEQYF. CDR3 nucleotide sequence: TGTGCCAGCAGCGTAAACATCTACGAGCAGTACTTC.

The chain recombines TRBV6-4 with TRBJ2-2; 9 positions agree with TRBD2. V dropped 5 bases and J dropped 3; count of bases not matched to a gene: 4. The CDR3 consists of 15 residues. CDR1 and CDR2 from the germline V gene are MRHNA and SNTAGT. The CDR3 sequence is CASSRGGADTGELFF. CDR3 sequence (DNA): TGTGCCAGCAGTCGCGGGGGGGCCGACACCGGGGAGCTGTTTTTT.

The chain links TRBV10-1 to TRBJ1-3, with D maybe TRBD1 (5 bases). Germline CDR1 is WNHNN and CDR2 is SYGVQD (reference sequence). The CDR3 covers 16 residues. V lost 3 bases to trimming and J lost 0 bases, with 12 bases between them. The CDR3, as DNA: TGCGCCAGCAGTGACATGGGACTTAGCTCTGGAAACACCATATATTTT. Translation: CASSDMGLSSGNTIYF.

J is TRBJ2-1 and V is TRBV7-2, with a tentative D call TRBD2 (5 bases). The CDR3 runs 14 residues. Germline CDR1 and CDR2: SGHTA and FQGNSA. Trimming pared 3 bases from V and 3 bases from J, leaving 9 bases between. As DNA, the CDR3 is TGTGCCAGCAGCTTCCCGGGGATCTACAATGAGCAGTTCTTC. It specifies CASSFPGIYNEQFF.

The V call is TRBV2, the J call TRBJ2-4, with 8 positions matching TRBD1. The CDR3 is made up of 12 amino acids. Germline lookup yields CDR1 SNHLY and CDR2 FYNNEI. V was clipped by 6 bases and J by 9 bases; unmatched bases: 4. For the CDR3, the DNA is TGTGCCAGCAGAACGACAGGGGTCATTCAGTACTTC. Protein: CASRTTGVIQYF. Combining the CDR3 with reference TRBV2 and TRBJ2-4 gives the whole variable domain EPEVTQTPSHQVTQMGQEVILRCVPISNHLYFYWYRQILGQKVEFLVSFYNNEISEKSEIFDDQFSVERPDGSNFTLKIRSTKLEDSAMYFCASRTTGVIQYFGAGTRLSVL.

The chain recombines TRBV11-1 with TRBJ2-5, with D possibly TRBD2 on 6 matching bases. The germline gives CDR1 SGHAT, CDR2 FQDESV (reference sequence). The CDR3 is 16 amino acids. V lost 7 bases and J lost 1, with 19 bases in between. CDR3 residues: CASTDRVAARQETQYF. The CDR3 DNA follows: TGTGCCAGCACCGACCGGGTAGCGGCGCGCCAAGAGACCCAGTACTTC.

This chain joins TRBV2 and TRBJ2-2; D might be TRBD2 (6 bases). The CDR3 contains 18 residues. Germline V lookup: CDR1 SNHLY, CDR2 FYNNEI. The germline V and J ends were trimmed by 2 bases and 3 bases, with 19 bases remaining between them. The CDR3 protein is CASSERGRERVYTGELFF. The CDR3 region has the DNA TGTGCCAGCAGTGAAAGGGGACGGGAGCGCGTATACACCGGGGAGCTGTTTTTT.

The chain uses TRBV2 and TRBJ1-4; possible D gene TRBD1, 5 bases. Germline values: CDR1 SNHLY, CDR2 FYNNEI. CDR3 length: 14 amino acids. Trimming took off 7 bases at V and 2 bases at J, with 11 bases between the two ends. The CDR3 region has the DNA TGTGCCAGCACCCAGGGTTTGACTAATGAAAAACTGTTTTTT. It codes for CASTQGLTNEKLFF.

This clone occurred a few times. This chain uses TRBV10-1 with TRBJ2-7, with D perhaps matching TRBD2 (6 bases). This CDR3 spans 14 amino acids. Trimming cost V 3 bases and J 2 bases, with 11 bases left between them. Germline lookup yields CDR1 WNHNN and CDR2 SYGVQD (reference sequence). CDR3 in DNA: TGCGCCAGCAGTGATACTAGCAGACCCTACGAGCAGTACTTC. Its protein is CASSDTSRPYEQYF.